These T cell receptor beta chains were read from a single sample in a study of follicular helper T cells after annual influenza vaccination. The method was immunoSEQ multiplex PCR; TCRdb's version includes in-frame clones alone and lacks a portion of them. The profile covers fewer than 11,000 clones, with around four fifths appearing a single time and roughly 0.69% taken by the ten largest. The sequenced sample was CXCR5- memory CD4+ T cells sorted from blood, obtained 7 days after influenza vaccination. The origin of the receptors is an adult who received the influenza vaccine. Each CDR3 is given without its conserved first and last residue.

v_gene	j_gene	CDR3aa
TRBV28	TRBJ2-7	ASSLTGLSYEQY
TRBV4-1	TRBJ1-1	ASSQGQASNTEAF
TRBV30	TRBJ1-2	AWSRGGYGYT
TRBV5-6	TRBJ2-2	ASSPRRGRIVANTGELF
TRBV7-8	TRBJ1-2	ASSSAETARGYT
TRBV5-1	TRBJ2-2	ASSWSPGNGELF
TRBV7-3	TRBJ1-2	ASSLGTGGDGYT
TRBV7-8	TRBJ1-1	ASSLMAFSPEAF
TRBV5-6	TRBJ1-1	ASSLVGGRTEAF
TRBV7-6	TRBJ2-3	ASSLGTDTQY
TRBV9	TRBJ1-6	ASSTGQGNSPLH
TRBV7-2	TRBJ2-5	ASSQQPRSRQTQY
TRBV19	TRBJ1-1	ASSPHSGMTEAF
TRBV19	TRBJ1-1	ASSIKWGGATEAF
TRBV11-2	TRBJ2-3	ASSLVGGRVTDTQY
TRBV28	TRBJ2-3	ATRGNGQRGSTDTQY
TRBV19	TRBJ2-2	ASSILQGARPGELF
TRBV28	TRBJ2-5	ASSLAGTGWETQY
TRBV5-1	TRBJ2-3	ASSGDNTDTQY
TRBV7-6	TRBJ1-3	ASSLMPGGRGGNTIY
TRBV18	TRBJ1-2	ASSPMAGAGDYGYT
TRBV2	TRBJ2-7	ASELRSSYEQY
TRBV28	TRBJ1-4	ASSSPTGATNEKLF
TRBV5-1	TRBJ1-1	ASSLNGGTEAF
TRBV15	TRBJ2-1	ATSRGGGRAGGNEQF
TRBV6-5	TRBJ1-2	ASTPLAGGVIGYT
TRBV5-5	TRBJ1-3	ASSPRGGNTIY
TRBV19	TRBJ2-5	ASSPTSGRETQY
TRBV6-5	TRBJ1-5	ASSPREGSNQPQH
TRBV7-6	TRBJ2-2	ASSSSAGANTGELF
TRBV7-9	TRBJ2-5	ASRPGQGQETQY
TRBV28	TRBJ1-3	ASSWRGLSGNTIY
TRBV7-7	TRBJ1-1	ASSFRMNTEAF
TRBV5-1	TRBJ2-2	ASSLPTGQTGELF
TRBV18	TRBJ1-2	ASSPDTRNYGYT